A single sample is the source of the 28 T cell receptor beta chains below, sequenced in a study of tissue T cells after allogeneic stem cell transplantation. Profiled with immunoSEQ multiplex PCR; TCRdb holds only in-frame clones, not every one. The sample shows over 45,000 clones, 73% of them seen only once. Sequences were obtained from sorted cells pooled from one or two spleens. These receptors originate from a pool of C57BL/6 mice in good health.

As for this clone: Mouse gene names and germline throughout. The CDR3 end lies 1 residue beyond the end of the read and is filled in from the germline J gene. J is TRBJ1-4 and V is TRBV16; D uncertain. With 2 bases removed from V and 7 bases from J, the gap between germline ends came to 5 bases. This CDR3 contains 12 residues. Germline V CDR1 and CDR2: SGHSA, FRNQAP. CDR3 DNA (partial): TGTGCAAGCAGCTTACAGGCCGAAAGATTATTT. It yields the protein CASSLQAERLF. The full-length CDR3 reads as CASSLQAERLFF.

This clone occurred once. The genes are named according to mouse. Sequencing ends 1 residue short of the CDR3 end; the germline J gene provides the rest. This chain uses TRBV23 with TRBJ1-4; whether TRBD1, the table's D call, matches the DNA was not checked. The CDR3 has 15 residues. The germline gives CDR1 KGHTA, CDR2 FQNQQP. CDR3 protein: CSSSQSVQGDERLFF. CDR3 DNA, as far as it was read: TGCTCCAGCAGTCAATCGGTACAGGGGGACGAAAGATTATTT.

This clone was detected once. Gene names denote mouse genes. The DNA ends 1 residue before the CDR3 does, and the rest of the CDR3 is filled in from the germline J gene. J is TRBJ2-3 and V is TRBV13-1; 10 nucleotides line up with TRBD1. V lost 5 bases to trimming and J lost 6 bases; unmatched junction nucleotides: 0. CDR3 length equals 12 residues. Germline V gene data show CDR1 as NSHNY and CDR2 as SYGAGN. The CDR3 DNA, read in part, is TGTGCCAGCAGGGGACAGGGGGAAACGCTGTAT. Amino acids: CASRGQGETLY. The complete CDR3 protein is CASRGQGETLYF.

Comment on this clone: Gene labels here are mouse ones. The observed sequence ends 1 residue before the CDR3 terminus, with the missing tail filled in from the germline J gene. The identical CDR3 is also encoded by other nucleotide sequences in the sample. The chain links TRBV16 to TRBJ2-7; D is unclear. The germline V and J ends were trimmed by 0 bases and 1 base, with 1 base remaining between them. The germline V gene encodes CDR1 SGHSA and CDR2 FRNQAP. This CDR3 has 12 residues. The CDR3 bases that were read are TGTGCAAGCAGCTTAGATTCCTATGAACAGTAC. Protein sequence: CASSLDSYEQY. The whole CDR3 protein reads CASSLDSYEQYF.

Concerning this clone: Each gene name is a mouse one. The read comes to an end 1 residue before the CDR3 does, leaving the germline J gene to fill in the end. V usage is TRBV24 and J usage is TRBJ1-2; TRBD1 matches 8 bases. The CDR3 covers 15 residues. V gave up 0 bases and J gave up 3 bases; unmatched junction bases: 3. CDR1 and CDR2 from the germline V gene are KGHTA and FRNEEI. CDR3 protein: CASSLYDRGDSDYTF. The covered CDR3 bases are TGTGCCAGCAGTCTGTATGACAGGGGCGACTCCGACTACACC.

Concerning this clone: Gene names and germline refer to mouse. CDR3 DNA (partial): TGCACCTGCAGTGTGACATTTTCCAACGAAAGATTATTT. Translating gives CTCSVTFSNERLF. The whole CDR3 sequence is CTCSVTFSNERLFF. This chain links TRBV1 with TRBJ1-4; D is unclear. The read ends 1 residue before the CDR3 terminus; that terminus is restored from the germline J gene. Trimming left V 4 bases short and J 0 bases short, with 6 bases between. Germline values: CDR1 NSQYPW, CDR2 LRSPGD (reference sequence). The CDR3 covers 14 residues.

As to this clone: Gene names are mouse gene names. The read ends 1 residue early relative to the CDR3; the germline J gene fills the gap. The chain carries TRBV16 and TRBJ2-4, with D possibly being TRBD1 (6 bases). The CDR3 has 14 residues. Germline V CDR1 and CDR2: SGHSA, FRNQAP. V was shortened by 0 bases and J by 2 bases, with 6 bases between the two germline ends. CDR3 bases read: TGTGCAAGCAGCTTAGAGGGACATCAAAACACCTTGTAC. Translation gives CASSLEGHQNTLY. Given in full, the CDR3 is CASSLEGHQNTLYF.

Notes on this clone: Gene names denote mouse genes. The CDR3 end lies 1 residue beyond the end of the read and is filled in from the germline J gene. The chain recombines TRBV1 with TRBJ1-4; D possibly corresponds to TRBD1 (5 bases). Germline V CDR1 and CDR2: NSQYPW, LRSPGD (reference sequence). V was clipped by 1 base and J by 5 bases, with 11 bases between them. This CDR3 spans 15 amino acids. The DNA read from the CDR3 is TGCACCTGCAGTGCAGTTCGCAGGGAGAACGAAAGATTATTT. It codes for CTCSAVRRENERLF. The whole CDR3 region reads CTCSAVRRENERLFF.

In the case of this clone: Gene names and germline match the mouse. The read ends 1 residue shy of where the CDR3 ends; the end is completed using the germline J gene. The chain employs TRBV13-3 and TRBJ2-3, with TRBD1 matching 10 bases. V gave up 4 bases and J gave up 5 bases; unmatched junction bases: 1. The CDR3 contains 13 residues. CDR1 and CDR2 from the germline V gene are NNHDY and SYVADS. The CDR3 region is CASSRDRGETLYF. The sequenced part of the CDR3 DNA is TGTGCCAGCAGTCGGGACAGGGGAGAAACGCTGTAT.

Of note for this clone: Mouse names are used for the genes. The read stops 1 residue short of the end of the CDR3; the missing end is completed from the germline J gene. The chain links TRBV4 to TRBJ2-1; TRBD2 might be the D (6 bases). V shed 5 bases and J shed 3 bases, with 14 bases lying between them. The germline V gene encodes CDR1 LGHDT and CDR2 YNNKQL (reference sequence). This CDR3 has 15 residues. This CDR3 reads CASSTGLFFYAEQFF. The part of the CDR3 DNA that was read is TGTGCCAGCAGCACGGGACTTTTTTTCTATGCTGAGCAGTTC.

A remark on this clone: Mouse gene names apply. Read data end 1 residue before the CDR3 end; the end is taken from the germline J gene. The rearrangement joins TRBV19 to TRBJ2-3; 10 bases are a match to TRBD2. The CDR3 sequence is 15 residues long. CDR1 and CDR2 from the germline V gene are FNHDT and SITEND (reference sequence). J gave up 1 base and V 7 bases, and 6 bases lay outside the gene matches. The covered CDR3 bases are TGTGCCAGCGTTTCTGGGGGGGCGGGTGCAGAAACGCTGTAT. Protein sequence: CASVSGGAGAETLY. The whole CDR3 sequence is CASVSGGAGAETLYF.

Turning to this clone: Any gene name here is a mouse gene name. Coverage ceases 1 residue before the CDR3 finishes, and the germline J gene fills in the end. The V and J genes are TRBV13-1 and TRBJ2-4; D is perhaps TRBD1 (6 bases). The germline V and J ends were trimmed by 5 bases and 2 bases, with 9 bases remaining between them. The CDR3 has 13 amino acids. In germline, CDR1 is NSHNY, CDR2 SYGAGN. The CDR3 bases that were read are TGTGCCAGCAGAACAGGGAATCAAAACACCTTGTAC. This gives the protein CASRTGNQNTLY. The whole CDR3 reads CASRTGNQNTLYF.

Note on this clone: The gene symbols are mouse symbols. Read data end 1 residue before the CDR3 end; the end is taken from the germline J gene. The V gene is TRBV12-2, the J gene TRBJ2-7; 8 bases match TRBD2. Germline-derived CDR1 and CDR2 are SGHLS and HYDKME. V dropped 4 bases and J dropped 4; count of bases not matched to a gene: 5. The length of the CDR3 is 13 residues. CDR3 bases read: TGTGCCAGCTCCCCGACTGGGGTTTATGAACAGTAC. Translating it yields CASSPTGVYEQY. The full CDR3 protein reads CASSPTGVYEQYF.

Only a few counts were recorded for this clone. Mouse names are used for the genes. The read ends 1 residue before the CDR3 terminus; that terminus is restored from the germline J gene. V usage is TRBV1 and J usage is TRBJ1-2, with TRBD1 matching 7 bases. Per the germline V gene, CDR1 is NSQYPW and CDR2 is LRSPGD (reference sequence). The CDR3 loop spans 13 amino acids. V shed 4 bases and J 1 base; nucleotides not matched to a gene: 0. The DNA read from the CDR3 is TGCACCTGCAGTGGACAGGGAAACTCCGACTACACC. It specifies CTCSGQGNSDYT. From start to end, the CDR3 is CTCSGQGNSDYTF.

As concerns this clone: The genes and germline here are from mouse. The read ends 1 residue before the CDR3 terminus; that terminus is restored from the germline J gene. The V gene is TRBV13-2, the J gene TRBJ1-1, with 8 nucleotides matching TRBD1. The CDR3 runs 15 residues. CDR1 and CDR2 from the germline V gene are NNHNN and SYGAGS (reference sequence). After removal of 1 base from V and 3 bases from J, the junction contained 5 bases not matched to a gene. The CDR3: CASGDRQGRHTEVFF. Incomplete CDR3 DNA: TGTGCCAGCGGTGATCGACAGGGGCGACACACAGAAGTCTTC.

With respect to this clone: Gene names are the mouse ones. The read ends 1 residue shy of where the CDR3 ends; the end is completed using the germline J gene. The gene calls are TRBV3 and TRBJ2-4; D is unresolved. There are 13 residues in the CDR3. V lost 2 bases and J 1 base, leaving 4 bases between the germline ends. Germline-derived CDR1 and CDR2 are SNHLY and FYNGKV (reference sequence). The CDR3 region is CASSLSGQNTLYF. The sequenced part of the CDR3 DNA is TGTGCCAGCAGCTTATCTGGTCAAAACACCTTGTAC.

Points on this clone: The gene names here belong to mouse. The sequenced fragment ends 1 residue before the CDR3 boundary, so the rest is inferred from the germline J gene. This chain connects TRBV13-2 to TRBJ1-5; D is unresolved. CDR1 and CDR2 from the germline V gene are NNHNN and SYGAGS (reference sequence). The V and J ends lost 1 base and 0 bases respectively, with 5 bases between them. The CDR3 is 14 residues long. CDR3 bases read: TGTGCCAGCGGTGATACATATAACAACCAGGCTCCGCTT. It specifies CASGDTYNNQAPL. The entire CDR3 reads CASGDTYNNQAPLF.

A note on this clone: The gene symbols are mouse symbols. The read ends 1 residue shy of where the CDR3 ends; the end is completed using the germline J gene. V is TRBV5 and J is TRBJ2-3; 8 nucleotides align to TRBD1. Trimming at V came to 0 bases and at J to 3 bases, leaving 2 bases not matched to a gene. CDR3 length: 15 amino acids. From germline, CDR1 is LGHNA and CDR2 YNLKQL (reference sequence). The CDR3 protein is CASSQDRGRAETLYF. Partial CDR3 DNA: TGTGCCAGCAGCCAAGACAGGGGGCGAGCAGAAACGCTGTAT.

A word on this clone: These gene names are mouse names. The sequenced fragment ends 1 residue before the CDR3 boundary, so the rest is inferred from the germline J gene. V and J are TRBV1 and TRBJ2-7; 12 bases fit TRBD2. From germline, CDR1 is NSQYPW and CDR2 LRSPGD (reference sequence). Losses at the gene ends were 4 bases for V and 4 bases for J; bases not matched to a gene: 2. The CDR3 spans 14 residues. The CDR3 spells CTCSGTGGDYEQYF. CDR3 DNA, as far as it was read: TGCACCTGCAGTGGGACTGGGGGGGATTATGAACAGTAC.

As for this clone: The gene names here belong to mouse. Read data end 1 residue before the CDR3 end; the end is taken from the germline J gene. The rearrangement links TRBV19 to TRBJ1-2; perhaps TRBD1 as D (5 bases). This CDR3 region has 14 residues. Germline values: CDR1 FNHDT, CDR2 SITEND (reference sequence). Trimming cost V 0 bases and J 4 bases, with 10 bases left between them. The CDR3 protein is CASSIGGGFSDYTF. The sequenced CDR3 bases are TGTGCCAGCAGTATAGGGGGGGGGTTCTCCGACTACACC.

Turning to this clone: Germline and genes: mouse. The missing CDR3 end, 1 residue past where the read stops, is filled in from the germline J gene. The chain employs TRBV13-1 and TRBJ1-5; 10 bases agree with TRBD1. This CDR3 has 14 amino acids. Germline trimming cut 5 bases from V and 4 bases from J; bases unmatched to any gene: 3. CDR1 and CDR2 (germline): NSHNY, SYGAGN. The CDR3 bases that were read are TGTGCCAGCAGCGGGGGACAGGGGAACCAGGCTCCGCTT. Residues: CASSGGQGNQAPL. In full, the CDR3 reads CASSGGQGNQAPLF. The full variable domain, rest sourced from reference TRBV13-1 and TRBJ1-5, is EAAVTQSPRNKVTVTGGNVTLSCRQTNSHNYMYWYRQDTGHGLRLIHYSYGAGNLRIGDVPDGYKATRTTQEDFFLLLELASPSQTSLYFCASSGGQGNQAPLFGEGTRLSVL.

On this clone itself: The genes are named according to mouse. The read finishes 1 residue shy of the CDR3 end, and the germline J gene is used to complete it. The chain combines TRBV19 with TRBJ1-6; D unclear. TRBJ1-6 is recorded as an ORF, its role being uncertain. The V gene lost 1 base and the J gene lost 3 bases, with 8 bases spanning the gap. CDR1 and CDR2 from the germline V gene are FNHDT and SITEND (reference sequence). This CDR3 contains 15 residues. CDR3 sequence reads: CASSISGLYNSPLYF. Partial CDR3 DNA: TGTGCCAGCAGTATATCAGGCCTCTATAATTCGCCCCTCTAC.

This clone showed up just a few times. Gene names and germline refer to mouse. Sequencing ends 1 residue short of the CDR3 end; the germline J gene provides the rest. The rearrangement links TRBV15 to TRBJ2-7, with 9 bases fitting TRBD1. The CDR3 totals 13 residues. Trimming at V came to 3 bases and at J to 7 bases, leaving 4 bases not matched to a gene. Germline V CDR1 and CDR2: SGHND, FRSKSL. This CDR3 reads CASSFTGGGEQYF. The sequenced CDR3 bases are TGTGCCAGCAGTTTCACAGGGGGCGGGGAACAGTAC.

This clone has a handful of counts. Gene names and germline refer to mouse. The read ends 1 residue shy of where the CDR3 ends; the end is completed using the germline J gene. This chain links TRBV1 with TRBJ2-7; the D gene is possibly TRBD1 (6 bases). The CDR3 runs to 15 residues. Trimming cost V 0 bases and J 0 bases, with 9 bases left between them. Germline lookup yields CDR1 NSQYPW and CDR2 LRSPGD (reference sequence). The CDR3 sequence is CTCSADRGPSYEQYF. The DNA read from the CDR3 is TGCACCTGCAGTGCAGACAGGGGTCCCTCCTATGAACAGTAC.

In the case of this clone: Gene names and germline refer to mouse. The CDR3 end falls 1 residue outside the read, so it is completed with the germline J gene. The chain joins TRBV13-2 to TRBJ1-4; D is perhaps TRBD1 (6 bases). The germline gives CDR1 NNHNN, CDR2 SYGAGS (reference sequence). The length of the CDR3 is 15 residues. Trimming shortened V by 3 bases and J by 4 bases, and 13 bases separated the two germline ends. Here the CDR3 reads CASGGPGQFNERLFF. The DNA read from the CDR3 is TGTGCCAGCGGTGGTCCGGGACAATTCAACGAAAGATTATTT.

With regard to this clone: The germline and genes are mouse ones. The read terminates 1 residue ahead of where the CDR3 ends, so the germline J gene completes it. The chain has TRBV13-3 and TRBJ2-4; TRBD2 matches at 10 bases. This CDR3 contains 16 residues. Germline-derived CDR1 and CDR2 are NNHDY and SYVADS. The V and J ends lost 3 bases and 0 bases, in that order; junction bases with no gene match: 4. The covered CDR3 bases are TGTGCCAGCAGTGGACTGGGGGGCTCTAGTCAAAACACCTTGTAC. It codes for CASSGLGGSSQNTLY. In full, the CDR3 is CASSGLGGSSQNTLYF. The complete variable domain, with remaining parts taken from reference TRBV13-3 and TRBJ2-4, reads EAAVTQSPRSKVAVTGGKVTLSCHQTNNHDYMYWYRQDTGHGLRLIHYSYVADSTEKGDIPDGYKASRPSQENFSLILELASLSQTAVYFCASSGLGGSSQNTLYFGAGTRLSVL.

As to this clone: Gene names are mouse gene names. The sequence runs out 1 residue before the end of the CDR3; the remainder is reconstructed from the germline J gene. The chain couples TRBV19 to TRBJ1-4; no definite D call. CDR1 and CDR2 from the germline V gene are FNHDT and SITEND (reference sequence). Trimming removed 2 bases from V and 0 bases from J, with 5 bases in between. The CDR3 loop spans 14 amino acids. The chain's CDR3 is CASSMTISNERLFF. CDR3 DNA (partial): TGTGCCAGCAGTATGACAATTTCCAACGAAAGATTATTT.

Concerning this clone itself: Gene names denote mouse genes. The read terminates 1 residue before the CDR3 end, so the remaining end is supplied by the germline J gene. The chain carries TRBV15 and TRBJ2-3; TRBD1 matches 10 bases. Trimming removed 5 bases from V and 1 base from J; junction bases left unmatched: 3. CDR3 length: 15 residues. Germline CDR1 is SGHND and CDR2 is FRSKSL. CDR3 DNA (partial): TGTGCCAGCAGTAGGGACAGGGGTGGTGCAGAAACGCTGTAT. Translated: CASSRDRGGAETLY. The CDR3, in full, reads CASSRDRGGAETLYF.